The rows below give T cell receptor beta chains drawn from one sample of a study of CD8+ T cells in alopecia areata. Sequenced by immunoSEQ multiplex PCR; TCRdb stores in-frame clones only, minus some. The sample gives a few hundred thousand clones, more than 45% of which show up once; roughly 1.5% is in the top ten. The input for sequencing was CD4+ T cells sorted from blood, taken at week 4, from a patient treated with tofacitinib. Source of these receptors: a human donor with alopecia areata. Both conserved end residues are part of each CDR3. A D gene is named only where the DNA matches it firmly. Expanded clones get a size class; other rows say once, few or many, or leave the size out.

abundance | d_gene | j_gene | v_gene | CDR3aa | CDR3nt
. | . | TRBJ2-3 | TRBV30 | CAWSALDTQYF | TGTGCCTGGAGTGCGCTAGATACGCAGTATTTT
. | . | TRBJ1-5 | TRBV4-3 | CASSQDVQQPQHF | TGCGCCAGCAGCCAAGATGTTCAGCAGCCCCAGCATTTT
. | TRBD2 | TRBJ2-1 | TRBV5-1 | CASSLWLAESYNEQFF | TGCGCCAGCAGCTTGTGGCTAGCGGAATCCTACAATGAGCAGTTCTTC
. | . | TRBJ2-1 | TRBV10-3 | CAIGDYNEQFF | TGTGCCATCGGAGATTACAATGAGCAGTTCTTC
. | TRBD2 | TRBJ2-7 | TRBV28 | CASRGLAIEQYF | TGTGCCAGCAGAGGACTAGCGATAGAGCAGTACTTC
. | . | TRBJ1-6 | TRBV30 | CAWSRQSNSPLHF | TGTGCCTGGAGTAGACAGTCCAATTCACCCCTCCACTTT
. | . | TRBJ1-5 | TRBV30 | CAWSVGGNQPQHF | TGTGCCTGGAGTGTAGGTGGCAATCAGCCCCAGCATTTT
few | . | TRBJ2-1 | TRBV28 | CASSLQRTEQFF | TGTGCCAGCAGTTTACAAAGGACTGAGCAGTTCTTC
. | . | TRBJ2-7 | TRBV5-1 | CASSPGTRYPAEQYF | TGCGCCAGCAGCCCGGGGACCCGCTACCCGGCCGAGCAGTACTTC
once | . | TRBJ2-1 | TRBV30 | CAWSVPGRGGNEQFF | TGTGCCTGGAGTGTACCTGGCAGGGGCGGGAATGAGCAGTTCTTC
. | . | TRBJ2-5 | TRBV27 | CASRKYGETQYF | TGTGCCAGCAGAAAGTACGGAGAGACCCAGTACTTC
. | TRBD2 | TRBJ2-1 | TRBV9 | CASSLGLAGASYNEQFF | TGTGCCAGCAGCCTTGGACTAGCGGGGGCCTCCTACAATGAGCAGTTCTTC
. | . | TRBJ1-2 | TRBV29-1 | CSVGGQHGYTF | TGCAGCGTGGGGGGGCAGCATGGCTACACCTTC
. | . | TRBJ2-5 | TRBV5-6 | CASLAYGEETQYF | TGTGCCAGCCTAGCTTACGGTGAAGAGACCCAGTACTTC
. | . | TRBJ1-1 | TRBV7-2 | CASSLRAMNTEAFF | TGTGCCAGCAGCTTAAGAGCCATGAACACTGAAGCTTTCTTT
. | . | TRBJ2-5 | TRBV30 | CAWSLQGESQETQYF | TGTGCCTGGAGTCTCCAAGGGGAGTCACAAGAGACCCAGTACTTC
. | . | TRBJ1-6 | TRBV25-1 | CASRERGSGNSPLHF | TGTGCCAGCAGGGAGAGAGGATCGGGAAATTCACCCCTCCACTTT
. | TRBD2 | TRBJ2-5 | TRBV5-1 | CASSPGLAKTEGTQYF | TGCGCCAGCAGCCCGGGACTAGCGAAGACCGAAGGGACCCAGTACTTC
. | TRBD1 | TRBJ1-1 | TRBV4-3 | CASSLGQGTEAFF | TGCGCCAGCAGCCTTGGACAGGGGACTGAAGCTTTCTTT
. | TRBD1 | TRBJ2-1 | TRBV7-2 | CASSLVGTGNDNEQFF | TGTGCCAGCAGCTTAGTTGGGACAGGGAACGACAATGAGCAGTTCTTC
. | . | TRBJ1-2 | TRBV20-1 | CSATPLGGYTF | TGCAGTGCTACCCCATTAGGTGGCTACACCTTC
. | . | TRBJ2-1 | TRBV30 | CAWSVYGRYNEQFF | TGTGCCTGGAGTGTCTATGGCCGGTACAATGAGCAGTTCTTC
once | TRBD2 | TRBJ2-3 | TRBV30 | CAWIFGGGDTQYF | TGTGCCTGGATATTTGGCGGGGGAGATACGCAGTATTTT
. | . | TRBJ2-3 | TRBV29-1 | CSAREGLRDTQYF | TGCAGCGCCCGAGAGGGTTTGAGAGATACGCAGTATTTT
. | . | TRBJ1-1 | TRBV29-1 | CSVLLDVGRGAFF | TGCAGCGTTCTACTGGATGTAGGGCGCGGAGCTTTCTTT
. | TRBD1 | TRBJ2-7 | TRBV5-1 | CASSSIPGQDYEQYF | TGCGCCAGCAGCTCAATACCGGGACAGGACTACGAGCAGTACTTC
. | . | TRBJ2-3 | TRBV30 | CAWSSGILGTDTQYF | TGTGCCTGGAGTTCGGGCATCCTCGGCACAGATACGCAGTATTTT
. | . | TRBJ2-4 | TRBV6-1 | CASSEEVGASEGTKNIQYF | TGTGCCAGCAGTGAAGAAGTGGGGGCCTCAGAGGGAACCAAAAACATTCAGTACTTC
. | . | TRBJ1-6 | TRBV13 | CASSLMTAGGVSPLHF | TGTGCCAGCAGCTTAATGACTGCCGGCGGGGTTTCACCCCTCCACTTT
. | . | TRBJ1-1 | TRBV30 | CAWSASLNTEAFF | TGTGCCTGGAGTGCCAGCCTGAACACTGAAGCTTTCTTT
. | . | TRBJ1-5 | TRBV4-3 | CASSRTTYSNQPQHF | TGCGCCAGCAGCCGGACAACCTATAGCAATCAGCCCCAGCATTTT
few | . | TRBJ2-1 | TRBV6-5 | CASSPRSGFGFF | TGTGCCAGCAGCCCCAGGTCGGGATTCGGATTCTTC
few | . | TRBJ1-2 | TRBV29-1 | CSVDQHGYTF | TGCAGCGTTGACCAACATGGCTACACCTTC
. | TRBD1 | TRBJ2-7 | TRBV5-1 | CASSARQGSFEQYF | TGCGCCAGCAGCGCACGACAGGGGAGCTTCGAGCAGTACTTC
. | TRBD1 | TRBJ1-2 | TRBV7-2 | CASSPGTGMYGYTF | TGTGCCAGCAGCCCCGGGACAGGGATGTATGGCTACACCTTC